This T cell receptor (beta chain) is drawn from a study of T-cell memory formation after mild COVID-19 (dated by TCRdb to the early 2020s). Study-wide context: TCR sequence clusters from the two donors were found to be largely donor specific. In two donors, T-cell clones that expanded and contracted after mild COVID-19 were followed by sequencing TCRalpha and TCRbeta repertoires longitudinally. Two young, previously healthy adult volunteers, one female and one male, were included in the cohort. Beyond this particular receptor, the publication reports: Some responding clones were detected in pre-infection memory, suggesting pre-existing cross-reactive memory T cells joined the SARS-CoV-2 response. Only two mild cases were covered in the study, and larger cohorts including severe cases with pre-infection samples were considered necessary. Contracting CD4+ clones were found mainly in CM and EM memory subsets, while CD8+ clones were enriched in EMRA. From day 15 to 85, contracting clones showed balanced CD4/CD8 phenotypes, whereas a second wave of clones that expanded from day 15 to 37 leaned towards CD4+. The second-wave clones that peaked on day 37 were not confirmed to be SARS-CoV-2 specific.

For CDR1 and CDR2, the germline V gene (reference sequence) lists SEHNR and FQNEAQ. The V and J ends are trimmed by 1 base and 7 bases, leaving 10 bases between them. Inclusive of the bounding cysteine and phenylalanine, the CDR3 is 13 residues long. This entry keeps only the CDR3 DNA: 39 bases, framed from base 1. Ficoll-Paque density gradient centrifugation was the method used to isolate PBMCs. This clonotype was seen more than once but under ten times. Its antigen is still unknown. Base quality data are lacking; no much larger clone is found one base away. TCRdb names Illumina NovaSeq 6000 as the instrument used. Using 5'RACE with constant-segment primers, TCRalpha and TCRbeta cDNA libraries were constructed, with sample barcodes and unique molecular identifiers added in the process. RNA was extracted from every sample with Trizol reagent. Library amplification was performed in two PCR steps, and a second sample barcode and Illumina TruSeq adapters were introduced in the second step. Sequencing of libraries was performed on an Illumina NovaSeq with 2 x 150 bp paired-end reads. The paper's processing steps were these. The reads were demultiplexed and collapsed into UMI-guided consensus sequences using migec v1.2.7. Using mixcr v2.1.11, the UMI consensuses were aligned to TRA and TRB V and J templates and assembled into clonotypes. Expanded or contracted clonotypes were those called significant by both edgeR and NoisET, with noise models trained on biological replicates. For edgeR calls, the thresholds were a false discovery rate-adjusted p below 0.01 and a log2 fold-change of 1. PCA with hierarchical clustering of max-normalized trajectories of the 1000 most abundant clonotypes was used as exploratory dynamics analysis. Separately sequenced CD4+ and CD8+ repertoires were used to assign the CD4 or CD8 phenotype of responding clones. TCRdb trimmed the raw reads at Q25, called clones with MiXCR and kept productive beta chains. Identical CDR3 proteins give one entry, which carries the most common genes and DNA. The V and J calls follow TCRdb's processing rather than the paper's. This sample is represented by roughly 100,000 distinct CDR3 sequences; roughly 16% of them were singletons. About two fifths of the sample goes to the ten largest clones.

This clonotype was obtained from a man aged 18 to 30 who had mild COVID-19 (a few samples of this study predate the infection). The sample titles of this study are shuffled in the database, so cell type and time point are left out; the donor was told from shared clones. The chain uses TRBV7-9 and TRBJ1-1; the best D guess is TRBD1, with 5 bases matching. Sequences were obtained from PBMCs or a T cell subset sorted from them (not recorded which). The CDR3 region: CASSLVGASEAFF. The DNA is TGTGCCAGCAGCTTAGTCGGGGCGAGTGAAGCTTTCTTT.